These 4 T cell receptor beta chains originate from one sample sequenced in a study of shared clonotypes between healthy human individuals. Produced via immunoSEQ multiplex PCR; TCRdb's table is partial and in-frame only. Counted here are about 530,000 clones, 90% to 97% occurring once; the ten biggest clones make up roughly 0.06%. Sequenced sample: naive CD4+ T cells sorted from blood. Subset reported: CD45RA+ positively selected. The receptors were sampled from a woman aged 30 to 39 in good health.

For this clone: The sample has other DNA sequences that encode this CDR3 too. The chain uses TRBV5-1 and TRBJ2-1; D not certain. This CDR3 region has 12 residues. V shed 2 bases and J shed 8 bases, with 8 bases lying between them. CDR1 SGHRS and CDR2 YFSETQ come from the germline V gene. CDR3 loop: CASSFLGDEQFF. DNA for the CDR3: TGCGCCAGCAGCTTTTTGGGTGATGAGCAGTTCTTC.

CDR3 sequence reads: CASSYVLAGPYEQYF. CDR3 coding DNA: TGTGCCAGCAGTTATGTTCTAGCGGGTCCATACGAGCAGTACTTC. The chain links TRBV6-6 to TRBJ2-7, with TRBD2 matching over 8 bases. Trimming took 3 bases from V and 4 from J; bases not matched to a gene: 8. The CDR3 spans 15 residues. Germline V gene lookup returns CDR1 MNHNY and CDR2 SVGAGI (reference sequence).

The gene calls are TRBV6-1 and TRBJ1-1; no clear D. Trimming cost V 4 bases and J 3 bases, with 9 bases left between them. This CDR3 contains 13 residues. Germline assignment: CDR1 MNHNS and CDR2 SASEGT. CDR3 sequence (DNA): TGTGCCAGCAGTGTTGTAGGGTACACTGAAGCTTTCTTT. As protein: CASSVVGYTEAFF.

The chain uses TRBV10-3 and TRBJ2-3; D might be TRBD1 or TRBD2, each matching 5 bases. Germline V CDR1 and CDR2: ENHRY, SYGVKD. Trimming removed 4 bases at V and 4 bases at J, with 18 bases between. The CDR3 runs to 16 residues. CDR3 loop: CAISVQEGLLSDTQYF. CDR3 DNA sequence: TGTGCCATCAGTGTACAAGAGGGGCTATTGTCAGATACGCAGTATTTT.